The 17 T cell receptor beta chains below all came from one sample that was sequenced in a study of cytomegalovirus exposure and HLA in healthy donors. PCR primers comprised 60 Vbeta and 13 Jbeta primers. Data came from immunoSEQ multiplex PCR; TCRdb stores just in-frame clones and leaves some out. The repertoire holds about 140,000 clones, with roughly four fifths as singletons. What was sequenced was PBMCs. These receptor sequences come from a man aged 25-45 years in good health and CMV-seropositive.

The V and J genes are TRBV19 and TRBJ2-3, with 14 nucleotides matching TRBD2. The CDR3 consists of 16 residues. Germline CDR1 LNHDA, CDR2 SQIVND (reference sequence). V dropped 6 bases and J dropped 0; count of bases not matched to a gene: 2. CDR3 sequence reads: CASRGTSGSSTDTQYF. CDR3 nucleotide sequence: TGTGCCAGTAGGGGGACTAGCGGGAGTAGCACAGATACGCAGTATTTT. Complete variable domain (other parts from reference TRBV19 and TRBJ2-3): DGGITQSPKYLFRKEGQNVTLSCEQNLNHDAMYWYRQDPGQGLRLIYYSQIVNDFQKGDIAEGYSVSREKKESFPLTVTSAQKNPTAFYLCASRGTSGSSTDTQYFGPGTRLTVL.

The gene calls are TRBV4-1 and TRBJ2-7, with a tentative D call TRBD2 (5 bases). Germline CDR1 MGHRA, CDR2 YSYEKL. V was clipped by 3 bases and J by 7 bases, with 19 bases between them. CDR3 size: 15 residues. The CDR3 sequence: CASSHPGGLPGEQYF. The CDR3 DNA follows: TGCGCCAGCAGCCATCCAGGAGGACTCCCTGGTGAGCAGTACTTC.

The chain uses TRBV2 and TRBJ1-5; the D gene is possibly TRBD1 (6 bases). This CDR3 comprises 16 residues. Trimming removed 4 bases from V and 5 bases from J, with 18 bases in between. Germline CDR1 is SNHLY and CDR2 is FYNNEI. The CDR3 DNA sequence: TGTGCCAGCAGTGGAGGATCAAGGGGGGGCGATCAGCCCCAGCATTTT. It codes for CASSGGSRGGDQPQHF. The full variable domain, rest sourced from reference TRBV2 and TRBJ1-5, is EPEVTQTPSHQVTQMGQEVILRCVPISNHLYFYWYRQILGQKVEFLVSFYNNEISEKSEIFDDQFSVERPDGSNFTLKIRSTKLEDSAMYFCASSGGSRGGDQPQHFGDGTRLSIL.

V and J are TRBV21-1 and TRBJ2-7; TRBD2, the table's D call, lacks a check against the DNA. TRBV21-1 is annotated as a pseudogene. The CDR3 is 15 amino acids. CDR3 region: CASSSLAGGHYEQYF. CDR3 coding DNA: TGTGCCAGCAGCTCACTAGCGGGAGGCCACTACGAGCAGTACTTC.

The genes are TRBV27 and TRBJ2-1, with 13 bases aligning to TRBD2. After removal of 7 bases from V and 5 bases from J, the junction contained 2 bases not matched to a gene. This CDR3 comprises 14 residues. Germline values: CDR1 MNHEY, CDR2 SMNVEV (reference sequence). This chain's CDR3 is CASTGLAGNNEQFF. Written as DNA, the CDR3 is TGTGCCAGCACGGGACTAGCGGGAAACAATGAGCAGTTCTTC.

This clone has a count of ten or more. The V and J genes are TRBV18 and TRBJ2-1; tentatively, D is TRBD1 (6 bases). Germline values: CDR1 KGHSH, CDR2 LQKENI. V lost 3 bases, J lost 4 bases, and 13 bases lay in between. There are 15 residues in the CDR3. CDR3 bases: TGTGCCAGCTCACCCTACAGGGAGACTTACAATGAGCAGTTCTTC. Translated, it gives CASSPYRETYNEQFF.

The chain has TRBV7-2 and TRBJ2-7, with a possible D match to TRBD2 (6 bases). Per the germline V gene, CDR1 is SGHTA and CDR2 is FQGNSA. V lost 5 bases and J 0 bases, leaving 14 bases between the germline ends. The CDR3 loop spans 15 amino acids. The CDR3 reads CASSGLSGPSYEQYF. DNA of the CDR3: TGTGCCAGCAGCGGGCTGAGCGGGCCCTCCTACGAGCAGTACTTC.

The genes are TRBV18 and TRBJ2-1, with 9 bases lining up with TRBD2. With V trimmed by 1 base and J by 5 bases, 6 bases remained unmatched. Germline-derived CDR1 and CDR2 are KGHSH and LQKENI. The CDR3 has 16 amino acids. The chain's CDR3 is CASSPLLAGRDNEQFF. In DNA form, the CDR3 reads TGTGCCAGCTCACCACTCCTAGCGGGACGGGACAATGAGCAGTTCTTC. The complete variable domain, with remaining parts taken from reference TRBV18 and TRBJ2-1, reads NAGVMQNPRHLVRRRGQEARLRCSPMKGHSHVYWYRQLPEEGLKFMVYLQKENIIDESGMPKERFSAEFPKEGPSILRIQQVVRGDSAAYFCASSPLLAGRDNEQFFGPGTRLTVL.

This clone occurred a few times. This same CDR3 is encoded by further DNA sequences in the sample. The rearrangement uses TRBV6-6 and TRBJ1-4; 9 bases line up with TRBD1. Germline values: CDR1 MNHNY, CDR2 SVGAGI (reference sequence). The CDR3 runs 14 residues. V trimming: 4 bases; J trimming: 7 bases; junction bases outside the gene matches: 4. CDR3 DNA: TGTGCCAGCAGTTCTACAGGGGGCACTGAAAAACTGTTTTTT. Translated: CASSSTGGTEKLFF.

Written as DNA, the CDR3 is TGTGCCAGCAGGGAACAGGGGCACTATGGCTACACCTTC. Residues: CASREQGHYGYTF. The chain employs TRBV2 and TRBJ1-2, with 7 positions matching TRBD1. The germline gives CDR1 SNHLY, CDR2 FYNNEI. The CDR3 totals 13 residues. The V gene end was trimmed by 6 bases and the J gene end by 3 bases; junction bases not matched to a gene: 4.

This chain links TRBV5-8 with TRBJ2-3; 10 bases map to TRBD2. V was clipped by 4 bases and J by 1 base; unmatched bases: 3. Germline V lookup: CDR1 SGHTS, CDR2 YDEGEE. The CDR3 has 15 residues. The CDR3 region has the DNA TGTGCCAGCAGCGTGCTAGCGGGGGGCACAGATACGCAGTATTTT. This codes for CASSVLAGGTDTQYF.

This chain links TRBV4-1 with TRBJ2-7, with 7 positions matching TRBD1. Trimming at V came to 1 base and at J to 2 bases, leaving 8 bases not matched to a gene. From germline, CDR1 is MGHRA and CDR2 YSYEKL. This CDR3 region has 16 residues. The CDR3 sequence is CASSQGQGTATYEQYF. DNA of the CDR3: TGCGCCAGCAGCCAAGGCCAAGGGACAGCAACCTACGAGCAGTACTTC.

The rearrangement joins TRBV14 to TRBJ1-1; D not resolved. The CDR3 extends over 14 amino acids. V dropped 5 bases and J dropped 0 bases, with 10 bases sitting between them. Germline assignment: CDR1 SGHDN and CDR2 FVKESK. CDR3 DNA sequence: TGTGCCAGCAGCGAGGGCTGGGTGAACACTGAAGCTTTCTTT. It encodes CASSEGWVNTEAFF.

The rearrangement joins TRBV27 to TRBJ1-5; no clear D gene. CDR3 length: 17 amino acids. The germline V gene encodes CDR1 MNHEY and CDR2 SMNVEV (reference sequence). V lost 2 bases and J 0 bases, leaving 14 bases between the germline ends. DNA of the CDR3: TGTGCCAGCAGTTTAAGGTCTAGGAGGGTTAGCAATCAGCCCCAGCATTTT. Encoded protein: CASSLRSRRVSNQPQHF.

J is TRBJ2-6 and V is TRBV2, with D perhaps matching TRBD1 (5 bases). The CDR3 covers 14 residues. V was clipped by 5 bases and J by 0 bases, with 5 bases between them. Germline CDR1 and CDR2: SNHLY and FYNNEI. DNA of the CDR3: TGTGCCAGCAGTACAGGCTCTGGGGCCAACGTCCTGACTTTC. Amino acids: CASSTGSGANVLTF.

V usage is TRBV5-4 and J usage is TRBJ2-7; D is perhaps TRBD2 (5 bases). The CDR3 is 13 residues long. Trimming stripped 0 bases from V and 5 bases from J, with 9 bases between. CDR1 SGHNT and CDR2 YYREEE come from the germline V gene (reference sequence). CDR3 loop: CASSLEYGDEQYF. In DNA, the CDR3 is TGTGCCAGCAGCTTGGAGTACGGGGACGAGCAGTACTTC.

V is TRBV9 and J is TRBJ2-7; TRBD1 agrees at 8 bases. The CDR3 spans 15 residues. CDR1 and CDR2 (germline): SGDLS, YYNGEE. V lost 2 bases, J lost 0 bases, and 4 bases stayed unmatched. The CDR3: CASSVRTGLSYEQYF. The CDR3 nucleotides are TGTGCCAGCAGCGTGAGGACAGGGCTCTCCTACGAGCAGTACTTC.